This TCR beta chain was sequenced during a study of T cell repertoires in cytomegalovirus infection. Study details: Based on public TCR beta signatures, there were indications of CMV infection and of a matching HLA type. Study results and caveats: Based on cumulative public TCR beta family frequency, carriers of CMV plus the relevant HLA were identified. Predominance within the ex vivo response was attributable to HLA-C-restricted CMV-specific TCR beta clonotypes.

TCRdb analysed the reads with MiXCR anew, one entry per CDR3 protein. The repertoire has around 740,000 distinct CDR3 sequences, 35% to 40% of them found once; the top ten carry around 2.8%. V dropped 1 base and J dropped 5; count of bases not matched to a gene: 9. The CDR3 has 17 amino acids. In germline, CDR1 is SGHTA, CDR2 FQGTGA. This clonotype was observed a handful of times. The antigen is unknown. The sequenced sample consisted of PBMCs. The origin of this receptor is a human donor in good health (CMV status not recorded). Some clones in this sample may be carry-over from other donors' samples. This rearrangement joins TRBV7-3 to TRBJ2-1; 9 bases map to TRBD1. Here the CDR3 DNA reads TGTGCCAGCAGCTTAAAACCGGGACAGGGTATTCACAATGAGCAGTTCTTC. It encodes CASSLKPGQGIHNEQFF.